The 22 T cell receptor beta chains below come from one sample, sequenced in a study of blood T cell repertoires in COVID-19. Sequencing used immunoSEQ multiplex PCR; TCRdb keeps in-frame clones, though not all of them. The data show 200,000 to 250,000 clones, roughly 82% seen once. Material: peripheral blood. These receptor sequences come from a man aged 50-60 years with active or convalescent COVID-19.

The chain uses TRBV7-6 and TRBJ1-2; D might be TRBD1 (5 bases). This CDR3 has 16 amino acids. CDR1 is SGHVS, CDR2 FNYEAQ, per germline. V was clipped by 1 base and J by 4 bases, with 16 bases between them. The CDR3, as DNA: TGTGCCAGCAGCTTAGGGACCCCGGGGGGGATCTATGGCTACACCTTC. This codes for CASSLGTPGGIYGYTF.

The gene calls are TRBV10-1 and TRBJ1-6; D not resolved. V dropped 10 bases and J dropped 7 bases, with 17 bases sitting between them. The CDR3 is 14 residues long. Germline CDR1 and CDR2: WNHNN and SYGVQD (reference sequence). In DNA, the CDR3 is TGCGCCACCCTGCTCTTCAGAACGAATTCACCCCTCCACTTT. The encoded protein is CATLLFRTNSPLHF.

V usage is TRBV5-1 and J usage is TRBJ2-2; 13 bases fit TRBD2. The CDR3 totals 16 residues. Germline CDR1 SGHRS, CDR2 YFSETQ. V lost 3 bases to trimming and J lost 4 bases; unmatched junction nucleotides: 3. The CDR3 nucleotides are TGCGCCAGCAGCTACCGGACTAGCGGGAGCACCGGGGAGCTGTTTTTT. Protein product: CASSYRTSGSTGELFF.

J is TRBJ1-2 and V is TRBV5-1, with TRBD1 matching 11 bases. The CDR3 length is 13 residues. Looked up from germline, CDR1 is SGHRS and CDR2 is YFSETQ. Unmatched junction bases numbered 3, after V lost 4 bases and J lost 7 bases. The CDR3 here is CASSGGTGGGYTF. The DNA for the CDR3 is TGCGCCAGCAGCGGCGGGACAGGGGGTGGCTACACCTTC.

The chain employs TRBV28 and TRBJ2-1, with 8 bases fitting TRBD1. There are 14 residues in the CDR3. The ends lost 2 bases at V and 15 bases at J; junction bases unmatched: 12. Germline assignment: CDR1 MDHEN and CDR2 SYDVKM. In DNA, the CDR3 is TGTGCCAGCAGTTTACCCGGACAGGGCGTTATTGGGTTCTTC. Translating it yields CASSLPGQGVIGFF.

The chain employs TRBV3-1 (or the pseudogene TRBV3-2) and TRBJ2-2; 8 nucleotides line up with TRBD2. V shed 6 bases and J 5 bases; nucleotides not matched to a gene: 2. Germline CDR1 is LGHDT and CDR2 is YNNKEL (reference sequence). The CDR3 extends over 13 amino acids. The CDR3 coding sequence is TGTGCCAGCAGGGTAGCGGGAACCGGGGAGCTGTTTTTT. The encoded protein is CASRVAGTGELFF.

This chain uses TRBV5-8 with TRBJ1-4, with D possibly being TRBD1 (6 bases). Trimming stripped 3 bases from V and 4 bases from J, with 13 bases between. The CDR3 is 15 residues long. The V gene's germline CDR1 is SGHTS and CDR2 YDEGEE. The CDR3 DNA is TGTGCCAGCAGCTCTACAGGGAGTGATAATGAAAAACTGTTTTTT. Translation gives CASSSTGSDNEKLFF.

This rearrangement joins TRBV12-3 or TRBV12-4 to TRBJ1-5; 7 bases fit TRBD1. J gave up 6 bases and V 6 bases, and 5 bases lay outside the gene matches. This CDR3 is built from 13 residues. CDR3 region: CASRSTGVQPQHF. The DNA of the CDR3 is TGTGCCAGCAGAAGTACAGGGGTTCAGCCCCAGCATTTT.

The chain joins TRBV27 to TRBJ1-3; 7 nucleotides agree with TRBD1. Germline CDR1 reads MNHEY; CDR2 reads SMNVEV (reference sequence). Trimming at V came to 5 bases and at J to 2 bases, leaving 3 bases not matched to a gene. This CDR3 comprises 14 residues. The CDR3 loop is CASSRTGTGNTIYF. CDR3 nucleotide sequence: TGTGCCAGCAGTCGGACAGGCACTGGAAACACCATATATTTT.

The rearrangement joins TRBV18 to TRBJ1-1; D possibly corresponds to TRBD1 (6 bases). This CDR3 region has 14 residues. V lost 2 bases and J lost 4, with 11 bases in between. Germline lookup yields CDR1 KGHSH and CDR2 LQKENI. Here the CDR3 DNA reads TGTGCCAGCTCACCAGGGGGCGGGGGCACTGAAGCTTTCTTT. Residues: CASSPGGGGTEAFF.

This sequence joins TRBV4-3 and TRBJ1-5; D remains unclear. There are 16 residues in the CDR3. V dropped 4 bases and J dropped 4 bases, with 17 bases sitting between them. CDR1 and CDR2 from the germline V gene are LGHNA and YSLEER. In DNA form, the CDR3 reads TGCGCCAGCAGCCCTCAAGTGGCAAGTACGAATCAGCCCCAGCATTTT. As protein: CASSPQVASTNQPQHF.

V and J are TRBV6-6 and TRBJ1-2, with D uncertain. The V and J ends lost 10 bases and 4 bases respectively, with 25 bases between them. The CDR3 length is 16 residues. Per germline, CDR1 MNHNY and CDR2 SVGAGI (reference sequence). The CDR3 nucleotides read TGTGCCACCTCCCCTGGAGCAGCTTGGAATAGCTATGGCTACACCTTC. Protein product: CATSPGAAWNSYGYTF.

This clone was recorded once. The rearrangement joins TRBV24-1 to TRBJ2-1; perhaps TRBD2 as D (6 bases). The CDR3 is 17 amino acids. Germline V CDR1 and CDR2: KGHDR, SFDVKD. Trimming pared 4 bases from V and 2 bases from J, leaving 17 bases between. CDR3: CATSDAVGGGTYNEQFF. In DNA form, the CDR3 reads TGTGCCACCAGTGACGCCGTTGGGGGAGGAACCTACAATGAGCAGTTCTTC.

This chain links TRBV6-5 with TRBJ1-2; TRBD1 aligns across 7 bases. Germline CDR1 reads MNHEY; CDR2 reads SVGAGI. This CDR3 is 14 amino acids long. J gave up 6 bases and V 5 bases, and 9 bases lay outside the gene matches. CDR3 sequence (DNA): TGTGCCAGCAGTCTGACAGGGATAAAGAATGGCTACACCTTC. Protein sequence: CASSLTGIKNGYTF.

The genes are TRBV11-2 and TRBJ2-1; no reliable D call. The ends were cut back, 3 bases at V and 0 bases at J, with 3 bases in the middle. Per the germline V gene, CDR1 is SGHAT and CDR2 is FQNNGV. The CDR3 is 13 amino acids. CDR3 sequence: CASSLASYNEQFF. DNA for the CDR3: TGTGCCAGCAGCTTGGCCTCCTACAATGAGCAGTTCTTC. The entire variable domain, with the rest obtained from reference TRBV11-2 and TRBJ2-1, is as follows: EAGVAQSPRYKIIEKRQSVAFWCNPISGHATLYWYQQILGQGPKLLIQFQNNGVVDDSQLPKDRFSAERLKGVDSTLKIQPAKLEDSAVYLCASSLASYNEQFFGPGTRLTVL.

V and J are TRBV15 and TRBJ1-4; 7 nucleotides align to TRBD1. Germline V gene lookup returns CDR1 LNHNV and CDR2 YYDKDF (reference sequence). CDR3 length equals 15 residues. The J segment lost 7 bases and the V segment lost 0 bases, leaving 5 bases of the junction unmatched. Written as DNA, the CDR3 is TGTGCCACCAGCAGAGATGGCAGGGGGACTGAAAAACTGTTTTTT. It yields the protein CATSRDGRGTEKLFF.

The rearrangement links TRBV5-1 to TRBJ2-5, with 9 bases lining up with TRBD1. Germline V CDR1 and CDR2: SGHRS, YFSETQ. This CDR3 contains 17 residues. With V trimmed by 3 bases and J by 2 bases, 11 bases remained unmatched. The CDR3 spells CASSWGTGQGVQETQYF. The CDR3 DNA follows: TGCGCCAGCAGCTGGGGGACGGGACAGGGTGTGCAAGAGACCCAGTACTTC.

This clone is medium-sized. This chain links TRBV28 with TRBJ1-5; tentative D call: TRBD1 (6 bases). The germline gives CDR1 MDHEN, CDR2 SYDVKM. V was shortened by 6 bases and J by 4 bases, with 16 bases between the two germline ends. The CDR3 extends over 15 amino acids. This chain's CDR3 is CASRLSSGVNQPQHF. The CDR3 DNA is TGTGCCAGCAGACTTTCTTCAGGGGTTAATCAGCCCCAGCATTTT. Filled out from reference TRBV28 and TRBJ1-5, the complete variable domain reads DVKVTQSSRYLVKRTGEKVFLECVQDMDHENMFWYRQDPGLGLRLIYFSYDVKMKEKGDIPEGYSVSREKKERFSLILESASTNQTSMYLCASRLSSGVNQPQHFGDGTRLSIL.

This clone occurred many times. J is TRBJ1-1 and V is TRBV19, with TRBD1 matching over 7 bases. Looked up from germline, CDR1 is LNHDA and CDR2 is SQIVND (reference sequence). CDR3 length: 13 amino acids. The J segment lost 11 bases and the V segment lost 8 bases, leaving 14 bases of the junction unmatched. CDR3 in amino acids: CASHNAGGGDAFF. CDR3 DNA: TGTGCCAGTCATAATGCAGGGGGAGGAGATGCTTTCTTT.

This rearrangement joins TRBV29-1 to TRBJ2-2; D not certain. From germline, CDR1 is SQVTM and CDR2 ANQGSEA. V lost 7 bases and J 7 bases, leaving 10 bases between the germline ends. The CDR3 is 11 amino acids. The CDR3 nucleotides read TGCAGCGCTGTGAGTGGCGGGGAGCTGTTTTTT. Translated, it gives CSAVSGGELFF.

V is TRBV6-2 or TRBV6-3 and J is TRBJ1-1, with TRBD1 matching over 12 bases. The length of the CDR3 is 16 residues. With V trimmed by 6 bases and J by 5 bases, 10 bases remained unmatched. The V gene's germline CDR1 is MNHEY and CDR2 SVGEGT. CDR3 sequence: CASSRPGQGANTEAFF. The CDR3 nucleotides are TGTGCCAGCAGCCGACCGGGACAGGGGGCGAATACTGAAGCTTTCTTT.

This chain connects TRBV28 to TRBJ1-2, with D possibly being TRBD1 (6 bases). Between the trimmed V and J ends, which lost 2 bases and 4 bases, there was a span of 8 bases. Germline V gives CDR1 MDHEN, CDR2 SYDVKM. The CDR3 is 13 amino acids. The CDR3 sequence is CASSLMGAYGYTF. The CDR3 DNA is TGTGCCAGCAGTTTAATGGGGGCCTATGGCTACACCTTC.